The 19 T cell receptor beta chains in this list originate from one sample, sequenced in a study of identical twins. From the 5' RACE reads, TCRdb called clonotypes with MiXCR, one entry per CDR3 protein. The sample consists of about 720,000 distinct CDR3 sequences, around a sixth of them appearing once. The same data also contributed to another study, on T cells expressing NK-cell markers.

Sequencing was carried out using PBMCs. These receptor sequences come from a woman aged 18-29 years in good health.

This clonotype has only a few counts. The J gene is TRBJ1-2, the V gene TRBV28, with TRBD1 as a possible D gene (5 bases). The CDR3 has 13 residues. The V gene's germline CDR1 is MDHEN and CDR2 SYDVKM. Trimming left V 5 bases short and J 4 bases short, with 11 bases between. The CDR3 protein is CASSTPQGYGYTF. The CDR3 region has the DNA TGTGCCAGCAGTACCCCCCAGGGCTATGGCTACACCTTC.

This clonotype was found a few times. V is TRBV7-8 and J is TRBJ2-5, with D possibly being TRBD1 (6 bases). Between the trimmed V and J ends, which lost 3 bases and 3 bases, there was a span of 11 bases. Per germline, CDR1 SGHVS and CDR2 FQNEAQ. The CDR3 has 14 residues. The CDR3 reads CASSFRQAEETQYF. The CDR3 DNA sequence: TGTGCCAGCAGCTTCCGACAGGCAGAAGAGACCCAGTACTTC. Drawing the rest from reference TRBV7-8 and TRBJ2-5, the complete variable domain is GAGVSQSPRYKVAKRGQDVALRCDPISGHVSLFWYQQALGQGPEFLTYFQNEAQLDKSGLPSDRFFAERPEGSVSTLKIQRTQQEDSAVYLCASSFRQAEETQYFGPGTRLLVL.

This clonotype was observed a single time. The rearrangement uses TRBV12-3 or TRBV12-4 and TRBJ2-6, with 11 bases matching TRBD2. J gave up 2 bases and V 3 bases, and 3 bases lay outside the gene matches. The CDR3 contains 17 residues. In DNA, the CDR3 is TGTGCCAGCAGTTTTACTAGCGGGAGTACTGGGGCCAACGTCCTGACTTTC. Translating it yields CASSFTSGSTGANVLTF.

This clonotype was observed a handful of times. The CDR3 DNA reads as TGTGCCAGCAGCGCGAGGCAGAAGGATGGCTACACCTTC. It codes for CASSARQKDGYTF. The chain employs TRBV6-1 and TRBJ1-2; D not certain. Germline CDR1 MNHNS, CDR2 SASEGT. The CDR3 contains 13 residues. The V end was cut by 6 bases, the J end by 6 bases, with 14 bases between.

This clonotype has only a few counts. The chain has TRBV12-5 and TRBJ2-7; no reliable D call. Germline CDR1 and CDR2: LGHNT and FRNRAP. The CDR3 is made up of 15 amino acids. The V end was cut by 3 bases, the J end by 0 bases, with 12 bases between. CDR3 in amino acids: CASGFKGRGSYEQYF. The CDR3 DNA is TGTGCTAGTGGTTTTAAGGGTCGCGGCTCCTACGAGCAGTACTTC.

The J gene is TRBJ2-2, the V gene TRBV14; D possibly uses TRBD1 or TRBD2 (5 bases each). V was cut by 1 base and J by 2 bases, with 14 bases left in between. Germline V gives CDR1 SGHDN, CDR2 FVKESK. The CDR3 is 17 amino acids. As DNA, the CDR3 is TGTGCCAGCAGCCAAGCGCCGGGACGACCAAACACCGGGGAGCTGTTTTTT. Protein: CASSQAPGRPNTGELFF.

The V call is TRBV2, the J call TRBJ2-3; D ambiguous. CDR1 SNHLY and CDR2 FYNNEI come from the germline V gene. The V and J ends lost 7 bases and 4 bases respectively, with 15 bases between them. This CDR3 region has 14 residues. Here the CDR3 DNA reads TGTGCCAGCACCCCAAGCGTGATTCCAGATACGCAGTATTTT. It is translated as CASTPSVIPDTQYF.

V usage is TRBV20-1 and J usage is TRBJ2-7; D is unresolved. Germline CDR1 DFQATT, CDR2 SNEGSKA (reference sequence). This CDR3 is 12 amino acids long. Trimming took off 7 bases at V and 2 bases at J, with 12 bases between the two ends. In nucleotides, the CDR3 is TGCAGTGTTCCAGGCTCCGCCTACGAGCAGTACTTC. It yields the protein CSVPGSAYEQYF.

This clonotype was counted between two and nine times. This chain connects TRBV11-2 to TRBJ2-7, with 9 bases that match TRBD2. CDR3 length equals 21 residues. The germline gives CDR1 SGHAT, CDR2 FQNNGV. V lost 0 bases to trimming and J lost 4 bases; unmatched junction nucleotides: 22. DNA for the CDR3: TGTGCCAGCAGCTTAGATTTTTCAGGTTGGGATCCGGCGGGAGGGCCGTACGAGCAGTACTTC. Its protein is CASSLDFSGWDPAGGPYEQYF.

This clonotype has a count of ten or more. The rearrangement uses TRBV20-1 and TRBJ2-1; TRBD2 agrees at 8 bases. The ends lost 3 bases at V and 4 bases at J; junction bases unmatched: 5. The CDR3 is 14 amino acids. CDR1 DFQATT and CDR2 SNEGSKA come from the germline V gene (reference sequence). The CDR3 loop is CSASSGGEYNEQFF. CDR3 bases: TGCAGTGCTAGTTCCGGGGGGGAATACAATGAGCAGTTCTTC.

The chain joins TRBV24-1 to TRBJ2-5; 10 bases line up with TRBD1. Trimming cost V 3 bases and J 0 bases; bases outside gene matches: 3. This CDR3 has 16 amino acids. Germline assignment: CDR1 KGHDR and CDR2 SFDVKD. The CDR3 nucleotides are TGTGCCACCAGTGATCCGGGACAGGGGAACCAAGAGACCCAGTACTTC. Its protein is CATSDPGQGNQETQYF.

This clonotype showed up just a few times. The rearrangement links TRBV27 to TRBJ1-5; 7 bases match TRBD1. Germline CDR1 MNHEY, CDR2 SMNVEV (reference sequence). This CDR3 has 15 residues. Trimming took 6 bases from V and 2 from J; bases not matched to a gene: 7. CDR3 region: CASRIQGIGNQPQHF. As DNA, the CDR3 is TGTGCCAGCAGGATACAGGGGATTGGCAATCAGCCCCAGCATTTT.

This clonotype has only a few counts. V is TRBV12-3 or TRBV12-4 and J is TRBJ2-7; no clear D. Trimming left V 3 bases short and J 2 bases short, with 14 bases between. The CDR3 is 15 amino acids. CDR3 amino acids: CASSLVIGGPYEQYF. CDR3 nucleotides: TGTGCCAGCAGTTTGGTTATCGGTGGGCCCTACGAGCAGTACTTC.

This clonotype was counted many times. This chain connects TRBV15 to TRBJ1-2, with D hard to call. The CDR3 is made up of 16 amino acids. The V and J ends lost 3 bases and 4 bases respectively, with 18 bases between them. Per germline, CDR1 LNHNV and CDR2 YYDKDF (reference sequence). This CDR3 is CATSSVWAPDVYGYTF. The DNA for the CDR3 is TGTGCCACCAGCAGCGTTTGGGCACCCGACGTCTATGGCTACACCTTC.

The sample holds one count of this clonotype. The chain is built from TRBV5-1 and TRBJ2-5; tentative D call: TRBD1 (6 bases). This CDR3 region has 15 residues. Germline lookup yields CDR1 SGHRS and CDR2 YFSETQ. V was trimmed by 0 bases and J by 0 bases, leaving 9 bases between them. The CDR3 DNA reads TGCGCCAGCAGCTTGGTATCAGGGGACCAAGAGACCCAGTACTTC. Protein: CASSLVSGDQETQYF.

This sequence joins TRBV18 and TRBJ2-5; D is ambiguous. Germline CDR1 KGHSH, CDR2 LQKENI. Between the trimmed V and J ends, which lost 6 bases and 7 bases, there was a span of 21 bases. The CDR3 contains 15 residues. The CDR3 region is CASSPPGHLRGTQYF. The CDR3 region has the DNA TGTGCCAGCTCCCCTCCAGGTCACCTCCGCGGGACCCAGTACTTC. The variable domain in full, with the rest retrieved from reference TRBV18 and TRBJ2-5, is NAGVMQNPRHLVRRRGQEARLRCSPMKGHSHVYWYRQLPEEGLKFMVYLQKENIIDESGMPKERFSAEFPKEGPSILRIQQVVRGDSAAYFCASSPPGHLRGTQYFGPGTRLLVL.

The V and J genes are TRBV5-1 and TRBJ2-1, with D unclear. This CDR3 is built from 15 residues. Trimming shortened V by 4 bases and J by 0 bases, and 11 bases separated the two germline ends. CDR1 is SGHRS and CDR2 is YFSETQ in the germline V gene. Written as DNA, the CDR3 is TGCGCCAGCAGCCGGACCGCCCTCTCCTACAATGAGCAGTTCTTC. As protein: CASSRTALSYNEQFF.

This sequence joins TRBV20-1 and TRBJ2-2, with 11 nucleotides matching TRBD2. CDR3 length: 16 amino acids. The V segment lost 5 bases and the J segment 3 bases; nucleotides outside the gene matches: 8. Germline V lookup: CDR1 DFQATT, CDR2 SNEGSKA (reference sequence). This chain's CDR3 is CSAPSGGNPHTGELFF. The CDR3 region has the DNA TGCAGTGCTCCTAGCGGGGGGAATCCTCACACCGGGGAGCTGTTTTTT.

This chain uses TRBV3-1 with TRBJ2-2; no clear D. V was shortened by 3 bases and J by 1 base, with 6 bases between the two germline ends. CDR1 and CDR2 from the germline V gene are LGHDT and YNNKEL (reference sequence). There are 14 residues in the CDR3. CDR3 sequence: CASSHRGNTGELFF. CDR3 in DNA: TGTGCCAGCAGCCACCGTGGGAACACCGGGGAGCTGTTTTTT.